The sequence of this TCR beta chain was determined in a study of early T cells in non-severe SARS-CoV-2 infection. There are 15 residues in the CDR3. The V gene's germline CDR1 is SGDLS and CDR2 YYNGEE. Trimming took 0 bases from V and 5 from J, leaving 14 bases between them. TCRdb reanalysed the 5' RACE reads using MiXCR and keeps one entry per CDR3 protein. This table holds 54,000 or so distinct CDR3 sequences, roughly an eighth found once. This clonotype occurred a few times. Sequenced sample: whole blood. This clonotype was obtained from an adult who was a healthcare worker with PCR-confirmed SARS-CoV-2 infection or an uninfected control (not recorded which). The gene calls are TRBV9 and TRBJ2-5, with a weak D call TRBD2 (6 bases). The CDR3 coding sequence is TGTGCCAGCAGCGTAGCTAATAGCGGCGGGGAGACCCAGTACTTC. Translated, it gives CASSVANSGGETQYF.